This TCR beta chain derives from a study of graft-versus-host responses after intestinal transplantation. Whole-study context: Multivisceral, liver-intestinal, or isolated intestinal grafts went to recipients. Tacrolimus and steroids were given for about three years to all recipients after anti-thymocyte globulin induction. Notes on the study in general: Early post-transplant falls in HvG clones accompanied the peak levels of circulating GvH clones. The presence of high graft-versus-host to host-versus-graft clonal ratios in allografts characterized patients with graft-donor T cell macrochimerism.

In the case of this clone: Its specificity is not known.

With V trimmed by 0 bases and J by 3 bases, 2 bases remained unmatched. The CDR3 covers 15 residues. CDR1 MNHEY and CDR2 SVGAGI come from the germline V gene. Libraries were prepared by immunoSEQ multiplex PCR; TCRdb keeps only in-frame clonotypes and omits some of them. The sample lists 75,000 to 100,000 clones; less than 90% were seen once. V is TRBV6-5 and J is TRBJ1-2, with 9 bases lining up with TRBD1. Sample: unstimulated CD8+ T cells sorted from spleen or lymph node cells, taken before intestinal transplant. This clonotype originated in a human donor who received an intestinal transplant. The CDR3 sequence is CASSYSDRGDYGYTF. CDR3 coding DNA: TGTGCCAGCAGTTACTCCGACAGGGGGGACTATGGCTACACCTTC.